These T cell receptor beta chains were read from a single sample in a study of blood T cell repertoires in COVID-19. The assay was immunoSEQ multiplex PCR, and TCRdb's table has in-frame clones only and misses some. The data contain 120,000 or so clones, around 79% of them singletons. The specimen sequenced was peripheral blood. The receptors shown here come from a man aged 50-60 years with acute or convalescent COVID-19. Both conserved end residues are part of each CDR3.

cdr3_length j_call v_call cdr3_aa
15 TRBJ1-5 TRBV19 CASSIGSDSNQPQHF
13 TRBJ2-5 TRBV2 CASGGQGQETQYF
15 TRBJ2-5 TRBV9 CASSGVGDIRQTQYF
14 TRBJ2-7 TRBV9 CASSVGDRAPEQYF
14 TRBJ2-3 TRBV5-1 CASSLEGRGDTQYF
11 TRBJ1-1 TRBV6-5 CASRADTEAFF
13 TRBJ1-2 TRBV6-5 CASSYLDFYGYTF
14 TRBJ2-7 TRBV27 CASSLGGRRYEQYF
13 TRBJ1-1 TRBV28 CASSGLEVFEAFF
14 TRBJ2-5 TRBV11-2 CASSLGREGETQYF
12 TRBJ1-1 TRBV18 CASSPFSTEAFF
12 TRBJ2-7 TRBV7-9 CASSLAPVEQYF
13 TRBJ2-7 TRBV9 CASSASGDYEQYF
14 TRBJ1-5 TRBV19 CASSIGDSNQPQHF
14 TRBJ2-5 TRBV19 CASKRGDVQETQYF
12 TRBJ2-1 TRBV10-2 CASRAQGGEQFF
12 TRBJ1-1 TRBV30 CAWGQRRTEAFF
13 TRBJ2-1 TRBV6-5 CASSYTTGTREFF
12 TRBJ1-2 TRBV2 CASSASGGGYTF
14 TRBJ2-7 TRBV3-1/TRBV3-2 CASSQTLGSVEQYF
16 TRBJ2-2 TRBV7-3 CASSFPSGMNTGELFF